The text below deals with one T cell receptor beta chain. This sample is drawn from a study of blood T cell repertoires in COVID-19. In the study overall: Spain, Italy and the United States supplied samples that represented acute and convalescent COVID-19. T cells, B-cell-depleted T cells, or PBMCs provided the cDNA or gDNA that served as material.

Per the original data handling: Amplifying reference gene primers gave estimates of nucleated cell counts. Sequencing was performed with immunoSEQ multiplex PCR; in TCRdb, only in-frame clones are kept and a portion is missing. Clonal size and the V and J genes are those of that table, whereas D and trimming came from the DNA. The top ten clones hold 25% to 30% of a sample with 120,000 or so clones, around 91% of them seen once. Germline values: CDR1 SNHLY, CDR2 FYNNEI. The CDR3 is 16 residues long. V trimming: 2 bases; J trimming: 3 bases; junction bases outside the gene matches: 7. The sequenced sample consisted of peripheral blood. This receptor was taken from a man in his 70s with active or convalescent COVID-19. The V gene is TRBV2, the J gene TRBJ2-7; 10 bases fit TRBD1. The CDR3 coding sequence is TGTGCCAGCAGTGAATTCGGGTGGACAGGGGGCTACGAGCAGTACTTC. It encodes CASSEFGWTGGYEQYF. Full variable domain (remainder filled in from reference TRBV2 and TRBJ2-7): EPEVTQTPSHQVTQMGQEVILRCVPISNHLYFYWYRQILGQKVEFLVSFYNNEISEKSEIFDDQFSVERPDGSNFTLKIRSTKLEDSAMYFCASSEFGWTGGYEQYFGPGTRLTVT.